This is a list of T cell receptor beta chains from one sample in a study of shared clonotypes between healthy human individuals. Clones were read by immunoSEQ multiplex PCR, and TCRdb kept only the in-frame ones, dropping some. Of about 1,500,000 clones listed, roughly 96% are singletons. The specimen was naive CD4+ T cells sorted from blood. These receptors were taken from a man aged 30 to 39 in good health. The CDR3 runs from the conserved cysteine through the conserved F or W. D genes are given only for firm matches. Size is omitted from some rows. Given values are once, few, many or a class for expanded clones.

clone_size: -
v_call: TRBV4-1
j_call: TRBJ2-7
d_call: -
cdr3_aa: CASSQDASPVLYEQYF
cdr3_nt: TGCGCCAGCAGCCAAGATGCTAGCCCGGTCCTATACGAGCAGTACTTC

clone_size: -
v_call: TRBV28
j_call: TRBJ2-7
d_call: -
cdr3_aa: CASSPTGFPYEQYF
cdr3_nt: TGTGCCAGCAGTCCCACCGGGTTCCCCTACGAGCAGTACTTC

clone_size: -
v_call: TRBV18
j_call: TRBJ2-1
d_call: TRBD2
cdr3_aa: CASSPTAGGGNEQFF
cdr3_nt: TGTGCCAGCTCACCGACAGCGGGAGGCGGGAATGAGCAGTTCTTC

clone_size: -
v_call: TRBV5-6
j_call: TRBJ2-2
d_call: -
cdr3_aa: CASSLPLNTGELFF
cdr3_nt: TGTGCCAGCAGCTTGCCTTTGAACACCGGGGAGCTGTTTTTT

clone_size: -
v_call: TRBV19
j_call: TRBJ1-5
d_call: -
cdr3_aa: CASSIPRGGSHQPQHF
cdr3_nt: TGTGCCAGTAGTATCCCACGTGGAGGCAGCCATCAGCCCCAGCATTTT

clone_size: -
v_call: TRBV2
j_call: TRBJ2-7
d_call: -
cdr3_aa: CASGTTYEQYF
cdr3_nt: TGTGCCAGCGGGACAACCTACGAGCAGTACTTC

clone_size: -
v_call: TRBV7-2
j_call: TRBJ2-1
d_call: TRBD1
cdr3_aa: CASSLPNPGGLGFF
cdr3_nt: TGTGCCAGCAGCTTACCCAACCCAGGGGGTTTAGGGTTCTTC

clone_size: -
v_call: TRBV6-1
j_call: TRBJ2-2
d_call: TRBD2
cdr3_aa: CASSEAGGDTGELFF
cdr3_nt: TGTGCCAGCAGCGAAGCGGGAGGGGACACCGGGGAGCTGTTTTTT

clone_size: -
v_call: TRBV7-2
j_call: TRBJ2-3
d_call: -
cdr3_aa: CASSLDQGTQYF
cdr3_nt: TGTGCCAGCAGCTTAGATCAGGGGACGCAGTATTTT

clone_size: once
v_call: TRBV7-2
j_call: TRBJ2-5
d_call: -
cdr3_aa: CASSFKATTQYF
cdr3_nt: TGTGCCAGCAGCTTCAAGGCCACTACCCAGTACTTC

clone_size: -
v_call: TRBV5-1
j_call: TRBJ2-3
d_call: TRBD1
cdr3_aa: CASSGQGSDTQYF
cdr3_nt: TGCGCCAGCAGCGGACAGGGTTCGGATACGCAGTATTTT

clone_size: -
v_call: TRBV2
j_call: TRBJ2-3
d_call: -
cdr3_aa: CASSKETDTQYF
cdr3_nt: TGTGCCAGCAGTAAAGAGACAGATACGCAGTATTTT

clone_size: -
v_call: TRBV30
j_call: TRBJ2-3
d_call: -
cdr3_aa: CAWSRSDTQYF
cdr3_nt: TGTGCCTGGAGTAGGTCAGATACGCAGTATTTT

clone_size: -
v_call: TRBV18
j_call: TRBJ2-3
d_call: TRBD1
cdr3_aa: CASSPSRDREEYF
cdr3_nt: TGTGCCAGCTCACCATCCCGGGACAGGGAGGAGTATTTT

clone_size: -
v_call: TRBV7-9
j_call: TRBJ2-3
d_call: -
cdr3_aa: CASSPWGDSTDTQYF
cdr3_nt: TGTGCCAGCAGCCCGTGGGGAGACAGCACAGATACGCAGTATTTT

clone_size: -
v_call: TRBV7-8
j_call: TRBJ2-2
d_call: -
cdr3_aa: CASSFLPGIAGELFF
cdr3_nt: TGTGCCAGCAGTTTCCTCCCGGGGATCGCTGGGGAGCTGTTTTTT

clone_size: -
v_call: TRBV28
j_call: TRBJ2-7
d_call: TRBD2
cdr3_aa: CASSTPGGRVFEQYF
cdr3_nt: TGTGCCAGCAGTACCCCCGGCGGGAGGGTGTTCGAGCAGTACTTC

clone_size: -
v_call: TRBV9
j_call: TRBJ2-5
d_call: -
cdr3_aa: CASSQTSGGETQYF
cdr3_nt: TGTGCCAGCAGCCAGACTAGTGGGGGGGAGACCCAGTACTTC

clone_size: -
v_call: TRBV7-9
j_call: TRBJ1-2
d_call: -
cdr3_aa: CASSNSRVGYTF
cdr3_nt: TGTGCCAGCAGCAACTCCAGGGTTGGCTACACCTTC

clone_size: -
v_call: TRBV13
j_call: TRBJ2-7
d_call: -
cdr3_aa: CASSLGWQGGYEQYF
cdr3_nt: TGTGCCAGCAGCTTAGGGTGGCAGGGTGGCTACGAGCAGTACTTC

clone_size: -
v_call: TRBV15
j_call: TRBJ2-1
d_call: TRBD1
cdr3_aa: CATSAWDRGLYNEQFF
cdr3_nt: TGTGCCACCAGCGCCTGGGACAGGGGATTGTACAATGAGCAGTTCTTC

clone_size: few
v_call: TRBV5-5
j_call: TRBJ2-7
d_call: -
cdr3_aa: CASSLSSYEQYF
cdr3_nt: TGTGCCAGCAGCTTGTCCTCCTACGAGCAGTACTTC

clone_size: -
v_call: TRBV30
j_call: TRBJ1-1
d_call: -
cdr3_aa: CAWSVGDTEAFF
cdr3_nt: TGTGCCTGGAGTGTAGGTGACACTGAAGCTTTCTTT

clone_size: -
v_call: TRBV29-1
j_call: TRBJ2-2
d_call: TRBD1
cdr3_aa: CSVALTGGVPAGELFF
cdr3_nt: TGCAGCGTTGCCCTTACAGGGGGCGTCCCCGCCGGGGAGCTGTTTTTT

clone_size: once
v_call: TRBV7-9
j_call: TRBJ1-2
d_call: -
cdr3_aa: CASSPSGTTYGYTF
cdr3_nt: TGTGCCAGCAGTCCATCCGGGACAACCTATGGCTACACCTTC

clone_size: -
v_call: TRBV7-6
j_call: TRBJ2-7
d_call: TRBD2
cdr3_aa: CASSSMGGSSYEQYF
cdr3_nt: TGTGCCAGCAGCTCCATGGGGGGGAGCTCCTACGAGCAGTACTTC

clone_size: -
v_call: TRBV5-1
j_call: TRBJ2-1
d_call: TRBD2
cdr3_aa: CASSLGLAAAYNEQFF
cdr3_nt: TGCGCCAGCAGCTTGGGCCTAGCGGCAGCCTACAATGAGCAGTTCTTC

clone_size: -
v_call: TRBV2
j_call: TRBJ1-5
d_call: TRBD1
cdr3_aa: CASSGQGPLGF
cdr3_nt: TGTGCCAGCAGTGGACAGGGTCCCCTTGGTTTT

clone_size: -
v_call: TRBV7-9
j_call: TRBJ2-1
d_call: -
cdr3_aa: CASSLDGGPQFF
cdr3_nt: TGTGCCAGCAGCTTAGACGGCGGGCCCCAGTTCTTC